Below, 17 T cell receptor beta chains from the same sample are listed, as sequenced in a study of control samples from healthy donors and cancer patients. Assay used: immunoSEQ multiplex PCR; TCRdb lists only in-frame clones, some missing. The sample shows about 100,000 clones, approximately 95% of them seen only once. The source material was blood. The receptors derive from a young man in good health.

The chain has TRBV27 and TRBJ1-1; D uncertain. V lost 5 bases to trimming and J lost 0 bases, with 13 bases between them. Germline V gene lookup returns CDR1 MNHEY and CDR2 SMNVEV (reference sequence). The CDR3 is 15 residues long. CDR3 region: CASSAMGRMNTEAFF. Here the CDR3 DNA reads TGTGCCAGCAGTGCAATGGGCAGAATGAACACTGAAGCTTTCTTT.

This sequence joins TRBV27 and TRBJ2-7, with TRBD1 matching over 7 bases. V shed 4 bases and J 2 bases; nucleotides not matched to a gene: 8. The CDR3 runs 15 residues. Germline assignment: CDR1 MNHEY and CDR2 SMNVEV (reference sequence). The CDR3 DNA is TGTGCCAGCAGTTGGCGGACAGGTGGCCCCTACGAGCAGTACTTC. Translation gives CASSWRTGGPYEQYF.

This sequence joins TRBV18 and TRBJ1-5, with D maybe TRBD1 (6 bases). The CDR3 runs to 14 residues. From germline, CDR1 is KGHSH and CDR2 LQKENI. V lost 2 bases, J lost 5 bases, and 10 bases lay in between. The CDR3 region is CASSPRTEDQPQHF. CDR3 sequence (DNA): TGTGCCAGCTCACCAAGGACAGAAGATCAGCCCCAGCATTTT.

The chain couples TRBV2 to TRBJ1-3; D ambiguous. The CDR3 is 15 amino acids. Germline V gives CDR1 SNHLY, CDR2 FYNNEI. Trimming cost V 3 bases and J 3 bases, with 12 bases left between them. In DNA, the CDR3 is TGTGCCAGCAGTGAGCTGCCGGGGAGTGGAAACACCATATATTTT. Residues: CASSELPGSGNTIYF. Full variable domain (outside the CDR3, taken from reference TRBV2 and TRBJ1-3): EPEVTQTPSHQVTQMGQEVILRCVPISNHLYFYWYRQILGQKVEFLVSFYNNEISEKSEIFDDQFSVERPDGSNFTLKIRSTKLEDSAMYFCASSELPGSGNTIYFGEGSWLTVV.

The chain links TRBV10-3 to TRBJ2-7; possibly TRBD1 for D (6 bases). The CDR3 runs to 12 residues. Looked up from germline, CDR1 is ENHRY and CDR2 is SYGVKD. Trimming left V 8 bases short and J 4 bases short, with 12 bases between. DNA of the CDR3: TGTGCCATCTCGTTACAGGGATACGAGCAGTACTTC. Encoded protein: CAISLQGYEQYF.

Comment on this clone: Distinct nucleotide sequences in the sample also encode this CDR3. The chain carries TRBV2 and TRBJ1-3, with 8 bases lining up with TRBD1. This CDR3 spans 13 amino acids. Germline trimming cut 6 bases from V and 2 bases from J; bases unmatched to any gene: 0. Germline V gives CDR1 SNHLY, CDR2 FYNNEI. The CDR3: CASRDRAGNTIYF. CDR3 nucleotides: TGTGCCAGCAGGGACAGGGCTGGAAACACCATATATTTT. Together with reference TRBV2 and TRBJ1-3, the CDR3 gives the full variable domain: EPEVTQTPSHQVTQMGQEVILRCVPISNHLYFYWYRQILGQKVEFLVSFYNNEISEKSEIFDDQFSVERPDGSNFTLKIRSTKLEDSAMYFCASRDRAGNTIYFGEGSWLTVV.

This clone showed up just a few times. This rearrangement joins TRBV10-3 to TRBJ2-7; D remains unclear. This CDR3 is 12 amino acids long. V shed 0 bases and J shed 5 bases, with 5 bases lying between them. CDR1 ENHRY and CDR2 SYGVKD come from the germline V gene. Here the CDR3 DNA reads TGTGCCATCAGTGAGTCGCACCACGAGCAGTACTTC. Amino acid sequence: CAISESHHEQYF.

The chain has TRBV5-4 and TRBJ2-5; D is unclear. Trimming took off 0 bases at V and 1 base at J, with 7 bases between the two ends. Germline CDR1 and CDR2: SGHNT and YYREEE (reference sequence). The CDR3 is made up of 14 amino acids. The CDR3 nucleotides read TGTGCCAGCAGCTTGGAAACAGCCCAAGAGACCCAGTACTTC. Protein sequence: CASSLETAQETQYF.

The chain uses TRBV29-1 and TRBJ1-1; D is uncertain. This CDR3 comprises 13 residues. With 4 bases removed from V and 4 bases from J, the gap between germline ends came to 13 bases. The germline gives CDR1 SQVTM, CDR2 ANQGSEA. CDR3 DNA sequence: TGCAGCGTTGTCCCCCCGAGCGGCACTGAAGCTTTCTTT. Its protein is CSVVPPSGTEAFF.

The gene calls are TRBV15 and TRBJ1-4; TRBD1 is a possible D gene (5 bases). The CDR3 has 17 residues. The germline V gene has CDR1 LNHNV and CDR2 YYDKDF (reference sequence). The V end was cut by 0 bases, the J end by 6 bases, with 17 bases between. CDR3 DNA sequence: TGTGCCACCAGCAGAGATATTAGGGGACGGCCGGATGAAAAACTGTTTTTT. It codes for CATSRDIRGRPDEKLFF.

This chain links TRBV6-5 with TRBJ1-1; the D gene is possibly TRBD1 (6 bases). V dropped 6 bases and J dropped 4 bases, with 18 bases sitting between them. Germline V lookup: CDR1 MNHEY, CDR2 SVGAGI. The CDR3 runs to 15 residues. CDR3 sequence: CASRTQGSLGTEAFF. CDR3 nucleotides: TGTGCCAGCAGGACACAGGGTTCCCTCGGCACTGAAGCTTTCTTT.

The chain recombines TRBV2 with TRBJ2-1; D not certain. The germline V gene has CDR1 SNHLY and CDR2 FYNNEI. The CDR3 covers 14 residues. Trimming shortened V by 1 base and J by 0 bases, and 4 bases separated the two germline ends. Here the CDR3 DNA reads TGTGCCAGCAGTGAAGACAGCTCCTACAATGAGCAGTTCTTC. Its protein is CASSEDSSYNEQFF.

The V gene is TRBV7-9, the J gene TRBJ1-2; 8 bases fit TRBD1. This CDR3 has 15 residues. Germline V gives CDR1 SEHNR, CDR2 FQNEAQ (reference sequence). Germline trimming cut 0 bases from V and 7 bases from J; bases unmatched to any gene: 7. CDR3 nucleotide sequence: TGTGCCAGCAGCTTAGCTTCAGGGGGCTCCTTTGGCTACACCTTC. Translating it yields CASSLASGGSFGYTF.

Only one count was recorded for this clone. This chain links TRBV29-1 with TRBJ1-3; 11 nucleotides line up with TRBD1. CDR1 and CDR2 (germline): SQVTM, ANQGSEA. The CDR3 spans 15 residues. V shed 6 bases, J shed 3 bases, and the junction held 7 bases outside the gene matches. CDR3 bases: TGCAGCGTCGATGGACAGGGGGCTGGTGGAAACACCATATATTTT. Translating gives CSVDGQGAGGNTIYF.

The chain uses TRBV4-3 and TRBJ2-7; no reliable D call. V was shortened by 1 base and J by 3 bases, with 4 bases between the two germline ends. CDR1 is LGHNA, CDR2 YSLEER, per germline. The CDR3 contains 12 residues. The CDR3 nucleotides are TGCGCCAGCAGCCAAGCCCGCTACGAGCAGTACTTC. Residues: CASSQARYEQYF.

This chain links TRBV6-5 with TRBJ1-1; 10 bases line up with TRBD1. V trimming: 5 bases; J trimming: 5 bases; junction bases outside the gene matches: 8. The CDR3 length is 15 residues. The germline V gene encodes CDR1 MNHEY and CDR2 SVGAGI. The CDR3 DNA reads TGTGCCAGCAGTAACCGGGACAGGGGTTGGACTGAAGCTTTCTTT. This sequence encodes CASSNRDRGWTEAFF.

This rearrangement joins TRBV7-9 to TRBJ2-2; D possibly matches TRBD1 or TRBD2 (6 bases each). Germline CDR1 and CDR2: SEHNR and FQNEAQ (reference sequence). This CDR3 comprises 13 residues. Trimming removed 5 bases at V and 7 bases at J, with 11 bases between. CDR3 nucleotides: TGTGCCAGCAGCCCAGAGGGGGGCGGGGAGCTGTTTTTT. Translating it yields CASSPEGGGELFF. Drawing the rest from reference TRBV7-9 and TRBJ2-2, the complete variable domain is DTGVSQNPRHKITKRGQNVTFRCDPISEHNRLYWYRQTLGQGPEFLTYFQNEAQLEKSRLLSDRFSAERPKGSFSTLEIQRTEQGDSAMYLCASSPEGGGELFFGEGSRLTVL.